The rows below give T cell receptor beta chains drawn from one sample of a study of cytomegalovirus exposure and HLA in healthy donors. Assay: immunoSEQ multiplex PCR; the TCRdb copy retains only in-frame clones and omits some. The table lists fewer than 70,000 clones, 95% of them singletons. The sequenced sample was PBMCs. The origin of the receptors is a woman aged 18-29 years in good health and CMV-seropositive. Both conserved end residues are part of each CDR3. A D gene is named only where the DNA matches it firmly. Size is omitted from some rows. Given values are once, few, many or a class for expanded clones.

j_gene: TRBJ2-7; d_gene: TRBD1; v_gene: TRBV7-9; abundance: NA; CDR3aa: CASSLRDRVSDEQYF; CDR3nt: TGTGCCAGCAGCTTAAGGGACAGGGTATCGGACGAGCAGTACTTC
j_gene: TRBJ2-7; d_gene: NA; v_gene: TRBV30; abundance: NA; CDR3aa: CAWTGVAYEQYF; CDR3nt: TGTGCCTGGACCGGGGTAGCCTACGAGCAGTACTTC
j_gene: TRBJ2-1; d_gene: TRBD2; v_gene: TRBV30; abundance: NA; CDR3aa: CPEGGSPGGIYNEQFF; CDR3nt: TGCCCTGAGGGAGGGTCCCCCGGCGGGATCTACAATGAGCAGTTCTTC
j_gene: TRBJ2-1; d_gene: NA; v_gene: TRBV4-1; abundance: once; CDR3aa: CASSQEPGLGWNEQFF; CDR3nt: TGCGCCAGCAGCCAAGAGCCGGGACTGGGGTGGAATGAGCAGTTCTTC
j_gene: TRBJ2-3; d_gene: TRBD2; v_gene: TRBV28; abundance: NA; CDR3aa: CASSLGLAGGEDTQYF; CDR3nt: TGTGCCAGCAGTTTGGGACTAGCGGGGGGGGAAGATACGCAGTATTTT
j_gene: TRBJ2-7; d_gene: TRBD1; v_gene: TRBV28; abundance: NA; CDR3aa: CASRWTGSSYEQYF; CDR3nt: TGTGCCAGCAGGTGGACAGGGAGCTCCTACGAGCAGTACTTC
j_gene: TRBJ1-5; d_gene: NA; v_gene: TRBV7-2; abundance: NA; CDR3aa: CASSLRTGNQPQHF; CDR3nt: TGTGCCAGCAGCTTAAGGACTGGCAATCAGCCCCAGCATTTT
j_gene: TRBJ2-7; d_gene: TRBD2; v_gene: TRBV30; abundance: NA; CDR3aa: CASRTSGAYEQYF; CDR3nt: TGTGCCTCACGGACTAGCGGAGCCTACGAGCAGTACTTC
j_gene: TRBJ2-5; d_gene: NA; v_gene: TRBV29-1; abundance: NA; CDR3aa: CSVEGTATMAETQYF; CDR3nt: TGCAGCGTTGAAGGGACAGCCACCATGGCTGAGACCCAGTACTTC
j_gene: TRBJ2-3; d_gene: TRBD2; v_gene: TRBV5-1; abundance: NA; CDR3aa: CASSARRGESATDTQYF; CDR3nt: TGCGCCAGCAGCGCACGACGGGGGGAGTCCGCCACAGATACGCAGTATTTT
j_gene: TRBJ1-5; d_gene: NA; v_gene: TRBV5-4; abundance: NA; CDR3aa: CASSTDGNGQPQHF; CDR3nt: TGTGCCAGCAGTACCGACGGGAATGGACAGCCCCAGCATTTT
j_gene: TRBJ2-1; d_gene: NA; v_gene: TRBV30; abundance: NA; CDR3aa: CAWRSSGSGNEQFF; CDR3nt: TGTGCCTGGAGGAGTAGCGGCTCAGGGAATGAGCAGTTCTTC
j_gene: TRBJ2-2; d_gene: TRBD2; v_gene: TRBV15; abundance: NA; CDR3aa: CATSRGPSGSRTGELFF; CDR3nt: TGTGCCACCAGCAGGGGGCCTAGCGGGAGTCGGACCGGGGAGCTGTTTTTT